Below, 17 T cell receptor beta chains from the same sample are listed, as sequenced in a study of T cell responses to AZD1222 COVID-19 vaccine (dated by TCRdb to the early 2020s). Library prep was done by the immunoSEQ multiplex PCR assay. Here the immuneACCESS table is served through TCRdb, limited to in-frame sequences with V and J called. Missing clones are a known gap in these copies; in checked studies unresolved V genes cover under half, and the rest lacks a known reason. This sample comprises roughly 100,000 clones, 88% of them detected only once. The ten largest clones add up to around 8.7% of the sample. Per the publication, the time point label means: baseline before first vaccination. The sample in question was peripheral blood, obtained on day 0 of AZD1222 vaccination. The origin of the receptors is an adult in good health.

CDR3 sequence reads: CASSEHRGLQPQHF. CDR3 nucleotides: TGTGCCAGCAGCGAACATAGGGGACTGCAGCCCCAGCATTTT. The J gene is TRBJ1-5, the V gene TRBV7-8; D is perhaps TRBD1 (5 bases). The CDR3 contains 14 residues. Germline V gene data show CDR1 as SGHVS and CDR2 as FQNEAQ. The germline V and J ends were trimmed by 5 bases and 7 bases, with 15 bases remaining between them. The full variable domain, with the rest looked up from reference TRBV7-8 and TRBJ1-5, is GAGVSQSPRYKVAKRGQDVALRCDPISGHVSLFWYQQALGQGPEFLTYFQNEAQLDKSGLPSDRFFAERPEGSVSTLKIQRTQQEDSAVYLCASSEHRGLQPQHFGDGTRLSIL.

This chain joins TRBV7-2 and TRBJ2-5; weak D call: TRBD1 (6 bases). Deletions cut 5 bases from V and 5 bases from J, with 15 bases between. CDR1 is SGHTA and CDR2 is FQGNSA in the germline V gene. The length of the CDR3 is 14 residues. The CDR3 is CASSPSQGRETQYF. The CDR3 nucleotides are TGTGCCAGCAGCCCTTCACAGGGACGCGAGACCCAGTACTTC.

This chain connects TRBV11-2 to TRBJ2-5; D unclear. The V end lost 1 base, the J end lost 2 bases, and 8 bases lay between the germline ends. The CDR3 totals 14 residues. Germline V lookup: CDR1 SGHAT, CDR2 FQNNGV. DNA for the CDR3: TGTGCCAGCAGCTTAGTAGCCCCTCAAGAGACCCAGTACTTC. Amino acid sequence: CASSLVAPQETQYF. The whole variable domain, remainder taken from reference TRBV11-2 and TRBJ2-5, is EAGVAQSPRYKIIEKRQSVAFWCNPISGHATLYWYQQILGQGPKLLIQFQNNGVVDDSQLPKDRFSAERLKGVDSTLKIQPAKLEDSAVYLCASSLVAPQETQYFGPGTRLLVL.

This chain uses TRBV13 with TRBJ2-3; 8 nucleotides line up with TRBD2. This CDR3 is built from 17 residues. Unmatched junction bases numbered 12, after V lost 5 bases and J lost 2 bases. The germline V gene encodes CDR1 PRHDT and CDR2 FYEKMQ (reference sequence). The CDR3 DNA reads as TGTGCCAGCAGCCTAAAGACTAGCGAAGACTACACAGATACGCAGTATTTT. This translates into CASSLKTSEDYTDTQYF.

This clone was found a few times. The V gene is TRBV11-2, the J gene TRBJ1-2; no clear D gene. Germline CDR1 reads SGHAT; CDR2 reads FQNNGV. V was shortened by 4 bases and J by 10 bases, with 19 bases between the two germline ends. The CDR3 spans 14 residues. In DNA form, the CDR3 reads TGTGCCAGCAGCTCGACCAGGCACCAAGCGTCCTACACCTTC. Protein sequence: CASSSTRHQASYTF.

The CDR3 loop is CASSLFAVNTGELFF. DNA for the CDR3: TGTGCCAGCAGCTTGTTTGCCGTGAACACCGGGGAGCTGTTTTTT. The chain carries TRBV7-2 and TRBJ2-2; D gene uncertain. Germline CDR1 is SGHTA and CDR2 is FQGNSA. The CDR3 consists of 15 residues. Between the trimmed V and J ends, which lost 3 bases and 1 base, there was a span of 9 bases.

The J gene is TRBJ2-7, the V gene TRBV29-1; 7 nucleotides agree with TRBD1. V was clipped by 4 bases and J by 6 bases; unmatched bases: 9. Germline CDR1 reads SQVTM; CDR2 reads ANQGSEA. CDR3 length: 13 amino acids. CDR3 residues: CSVVLQTGSEQYF. The CDR3 nucleotides read TGCAGCGTTGTCCTTCAGACAGGGTCCGAGCAGTACTTC.

The gene calls are TRBV7-6 and TRBJ2-7; TRBD1 might be the D (6 bases). Per the germline V gene, CDR1 is SGHVS and CDR2 is FNYEAQ. Trimming stripped 5 bases from V and 2 bases from J, with 10 bases between. The CDR3 is 13 amino acids. CDR3 loop: CASSRGQTYEQYF. CDR3 DNA sequence: TGTGCCAGCAGCCGAGGACAGACCTACGAGCAGTACTTC.

The CDR3, as DNA: TGTGCCAGCAGCTTAGGAGGGACACACCAGTACTTC. Translation gives CASSLGGTHQYF. The chain combines TRBV11-3 with TRBJ2-7; possibly TRBD1 for D (6 bases). The CDR3 covers 12 residues. Germline V lookup: CDR1 SGHNT, CDR2 YENEEA. Trimming took 1 base from V and 10 from J, leaving 11 bases between them. Combining the CDR3 with reference TRBV11-3 and TRBJ2-7 gives the whole variable domain EAGVVQSPRYKIIEKKQPVAFWCNPISGHNTLYWYLQNLGQGPELLIRYENEEAVDDSQLPKDRFSAERLKGVDSTLKIQPAELGDSAVYLCASSLGGTHQYFGPGTRLTVT.

V usage is TRBV7-3 and J usage is TRBJ1-6, with D maybe TRBD1 (6 bases). V was shortened by 6 bases and J by 6 bases, with 21 bases between the two germline ends. The germline gives CDR1 SGHTA, CDR2 FQGTGA. The CDR3 length is 17 residues. The CDR3 sequence: CASSLNPWTASNSPLHF. In nucleotides, the CDR3 is TGTGCCAGCAGTCTTAACCCCTGGACAGCTTCTAATTCACCCCTCCACTTT. The whole variable domain, remainder taken from reference TRBV7-3 and TRBJ1-6, is GAGVSQTPSNKVTEKGKYVELRCDPISGHTALYWYRQSLGQGPEFLIYFQGTGAADDSGLPNDRFFAVRPEGSVSTLKIQRTERGDSAVYLCASSLNPWTASNSPLHFGNGTRLTVT.

V is TRBV19 and J is TRBJ2-2; D could derive from TRBD1 or TRBD2 (5 bases each). Germline loops: CDR1 LNHDA, CDR2 SQIVND (reference sequence). The CDR3 consists of 15 residues. Trimming cost V 7 bases and J 1 base, with 13 bases left between them. This chain's CDR3 is CASTPGPKNTGELFF. The CDR3 region has the DNA TGTGCCAGTACTCCGGGACCCAAGAACACCGGGGAGCTGTTTTTT.

The table lists this clone with a count of one. The V and J genes are TRBV2 and TRBJ1-2; no reliable D call. The ends were cut back, 3 bases at V and 1 base at J, with 12 bases in the middle. The CDR3 consists of 15 residues. CDR1 is SNHLY, CDR2 FYNNEI, per germline. CDR3 sequence reads: CASSDSLDYNYGYTF. The CDR3 DNA reads as TGTGCCAGCAGTGATTCGTTAGATTATAACTATGGCTACACCTTC.

The rearrangement uses TRBV18 and TRBJ1-1; TRBD1 matches at 7 bases. Trimming removed 3 bases from V and 0 bases from J; junction bases left unmatched: 4. Per germline, CDR1 KGHSH and CDR2 LQKENI. There are 15 residues in the CDR3. CDR3 DNA: TGTGCCAGCTCACCGATAGGGACAGTGAACACTGAAGCTTTCTTT. It is translated as CASSPIGTVNTEAFF.

The V call is TRBV7-2, the J call TRBJ2-7; a weak D match, TRBD2 (6 bases). CDR1 is SGHTA, CDR2 FQGNSA, per germline. Trimming removed 6 bases at V and 3 bases at J, with 15 bases between. This CDR3 spans 14 amino acids. CDR3 loop: CASRFGGQDYEQYF. CDR3 sequence (DNA): TGTGCCAGCAGGTTCGGGGGTCAGGACTACGAGCAGTACTTC.

This chain links TRBV6-2 or TRBV6-3 with TRBJ1-5, with D unresolved. The V and J ends lost 0 bases and 0 bases respectively, with 18 bases between them. CDR1 is MNHEY, CDR2 SVGEGT, per germline. The CDR3 is made up of 19 amino acids. CDR3 bases: TGTGCCAGCAGTTACTCGATCGGGATGAGGGATTTTAGCAATCAGCCCCAGCATTTT. Protein sequence: CASSYSIGMRDFSNQPQHF.

The rearrangement joins TRBV19 to TRBJ1-1; no definite D call. Germline assignment: CDR1 LNHDA and CDR2 SQIVND (reference sequence). This CDR3 region has 14 residues. V was clipped by 7 bases and J by 5 bases, with 17 bases between them. The CDR3 DNA sequence: TGTGCCAGTAAAGGAGAGTCGGTATTAACTGAAGCTTTCTTT. This sequence encodes CASKGESVLTEAFF.

The chain is built from TRBV15 and TRBJ2-1; D tentatively fits TRBD1 or TRBD2 (5 bases each). The CDR3 extends over 12 amino acids. V was shortened by 8 bases and J by 3 bases, with 8 bases between the two germline ends. Germline loops: CDR1 LNHNV, CDR2 YYDKDF (reference sequence). Here the CDR3 reads CATRDDYNEQFF. DNA for the CDR3: TGTGCCACCCGGGACGACTACAATGAGCAGTTCTTC.